The next 11 T cell receptor beta chains were all read from a single sample in a study of a mutant IDH1 vaccine in newly diagnosed glioma. The sample's time point: week 23, last vaccination. Mutant IDH1 20-mer peptide, at 300 ug, made up each vaccine dose, with topical imiquimod. Sequencing used immunoSEQ multiplex PCR; TCRdb keeps in-frame clones, though not all of them. The sample has about 33,000 clones, 88% seen once. Their recognized antigens are unknown. Sequencing was performed on PBMCs, taken from a glioma patient whose treatment included an IDH1 peptide vaccine. Receptor source: a man aged 35 to 55 with glioma.

The chain combines TRBV2 with TRBJ2-3; D is unresolved. Looked up from germline, CDR1 is SNHLY and CDR2 is FYNNEI. Trimming shortened V by 8 bases and J by 4 bases, and 7 bases separated the two germline ends. The CDR3 consists of 11 residues. The CDR3 spells CASSIADTQYF. In DNA form, the CDR3 reads TGTGCCAGCTCCATCGCAGATACGCAGTATTTT.

CDR3 protein: CASTDLNTEAFF. CDR3 nucleotide sequence: TGTGCCAGTACCGACCTGAACACTGAAGCTTTCTTT. This chain uses TRBV19 with TRBJ1-1, with D unresolved. The V gene's germline CDR1 is LNHDA and CDR2 SQIVND (reference sequence). Between the trimmed V and J ends, which lost 7 bases and 0 bases, there was a span of 6 bases. This CDR3 spans 12 amino acids.

This clone was observed a single time. The chain couples TRBV2 to TRBJ2-1; D is unclear. The ends were cut back, 7 bases at V and 8 bases at J, with 15 bases in the middle. From germline, CDR1 is SNHLY and CDR2 FYNNEI. The CDR3 runs 13 residues. CDR3 sequence: CASTSQSRDEQFF. The DNA for the CDR3 is TGTGCCAGCACGAGCCAATCCCGCGATGAGCAGTTCTTC.

The V gene is TRBV6-1, the J gene TRBJ2-7; 9 bases are a match to TRBD1. Germline CDR1 MNHNS, CDR2 SASEGT. V trimming: 8 bases; J trimming: 8 bases; junction bases outside the gene matches: 13. This CDR3 comprises 14 residues. Here the CDR3 reads CASQPEQGARKQYV. In DNA form, the CDR3 reads TGTGCCAGCCAACCCGAACAGGGGGCGAGGAAGCAGTACGTC.

The gene calls are TRBV9 and TRBJ1-3; perhaps TRBD1 as D (5 bases). This CDR3 has 14 residues. Trimming stripped 3 bases from V and 1 base from J, with 8 bases between. CDR1 and CDR2 from the germline V gene are SGDLS and YYNGEE. CDR3 region: CASSAGTSGNTIYF. CDR3 bases: TGTGCCAGCAGCGCGGGGACGTCTGGAAACACCATATATTTT.

The genes are TRBV10-3 and TRBJ2-3, with TRBD1 matching over 9 bases. V lost 9 bases and J lost 0; bases outside the gene matches: 4. The CDR3 spans 14 residues. Germline CDR1 reads ENHRY; CDR2 reads SYGVKD. The CDR3, as DNA: TGTGCCATACAGGGGGCGTTCAGCACAGATACGCAGTATTTT. Protein product: CAIQGAFSTDTQYF.

The V gene is TRBV6-4, the J gene TRBJ1-1; a weak D match, TRBD1 (6 bases). The germline V gene has CDR1 MRHNA and CDR2 SNTAGT. V was cut by 4 bases and J by 6 bases, with 21 bases left in between. The CDR3 totals 16 residues. CDR3 in amino acids: CASSAGGAKGSPEAFF. The DNA of the CDR3 is TGTGCCAGCAGTGCGGGGGGGGCCAAGGGGTCCCCTGAAGCTTTCTTT.

This CDR3 reads CASSVADRGRDGYTF. In DNA form, the CDR3 reads TGTGCCAGCAGCGTAGCTGACAGGGGCAGGGATGGCTACACCTTC. The chain uses TRBV9 and TRBJ1-2, with 8 bases identical to TRBD1. J lost 6 bases, V lost 0 bases, and 7 bases had no gene match. The CDR3 covers 15 residues. CDR1 SGDLS and CDR2 YYNGEE come from the germline V gene.

The V and J genes are TRBV30 and TRBJ1-4; no definite D call. Germline V CDR1 and CDR2: GTSNPN, SVGIG (reference sequence). The CDR3 consists of 15 residues. V shed 0 bases and J shed 8 bases, with 16 bases lying between them. The chain's CDR3 is CAWSVRSSRGEKLFF. Here the CDR3 DNA reads TGTGCCTGGAGTGTACGGTCGTCGCGCGGAGAAAAACTGTTTTTT.

This rearrangement joins TRBV20-1 to TRBJ2-7; tentatively, D is TRBD1 (5 bases). Trimming removed 3 bases from V and 2 bases from J, with 5 bases in between. Germline CDR1 reads DFQATT; CDR2 reads SNEGSKA (reference sequence). This CDR3 region has 11 residues. CDR3: CSARGPYEQYF. CDR3 coding DNA: TGCAGTGCTAGGGGGCCCTACGAGCAGTACTTC.

This clone was detected once. V and J are TRBV27 and TRBJ2-7; 8 nucleotides align to TRBD2. Germline trimming cut 8 bases from V and 2 bases from J; bases unmatched to any gene: 8. Germline V CDR1 and CDR2: MNHEY, SMNVEV (reference sequence). The CDR3 spans 14 residues. DNA of the CDR3: TGTGCCAGCGGCATTCGGGGGGGGGCCTACGAGCAGTACTTC. Amino acid sequence: CASGIRGGAYEQYF.